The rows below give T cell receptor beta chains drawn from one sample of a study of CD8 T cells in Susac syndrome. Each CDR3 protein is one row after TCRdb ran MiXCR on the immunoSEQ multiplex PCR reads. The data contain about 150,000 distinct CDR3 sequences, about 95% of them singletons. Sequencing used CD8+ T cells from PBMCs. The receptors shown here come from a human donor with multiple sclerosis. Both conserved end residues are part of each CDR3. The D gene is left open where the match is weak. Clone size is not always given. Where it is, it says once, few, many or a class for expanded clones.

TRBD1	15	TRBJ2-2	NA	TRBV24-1	CATSDGTANTGELFF	TGTGCCACCAGTGATGGGACAGCCAACACCGGGGAGCTGTTTTTT
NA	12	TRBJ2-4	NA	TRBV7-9	CASSFRENIQYF	TGTGCCAGCAGCTTCCGGGAAAACATTCAGTACTTC
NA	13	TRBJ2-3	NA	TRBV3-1	CASSRFRTDTQYF	TGTGCCAGCAGCCGATTCCGCACAGATACGCAGTATTTT
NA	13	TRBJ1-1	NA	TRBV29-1	CSPITLGNTEAFF	TGCAGCCCCATAACGTTGGGTAACACTGAAGCTTTCTTT
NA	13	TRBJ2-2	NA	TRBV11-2	CANLPLEAGELFF	TGTGCCAACCTTCCCCTGGAGGCCGGGGAGCTGTTTTTT
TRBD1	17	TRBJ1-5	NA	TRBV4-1	CASSQEQATGVSQPQHF	TGCGCCAGCAGCCAAGAACAGGCGACAGGGGTTAGTCAGCCCCAGCATTTT
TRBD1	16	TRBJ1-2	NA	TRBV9	CASSPPGTGLNYGYTF	TGTGCCAGCAGCCCCCCGGGGACAGGACTTAACTATGGCTACACCTTC
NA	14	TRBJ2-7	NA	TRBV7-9	CASSSRDTSYEQYF	TGTGCCAGCAGCTCAAGGGACACTTCCTACGAGCAGTACTTC
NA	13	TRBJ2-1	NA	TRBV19	CGVAGTYGGEQFF	TGTGGCGTGGCCGGAACCTATGGGGGTGAGCAGTTCTTC
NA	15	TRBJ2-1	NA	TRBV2	CASSRRGSNYNEQFF	TGTGCCAGCAGCCGACGGGGGTCAAACTACAATGAGCAGTTCTTC
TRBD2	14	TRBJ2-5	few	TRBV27	CASSSLAGRETQYF	TGTGCCAGCAGTTCTCTAGCGGGGCGGGAGACCCAGTACTTC
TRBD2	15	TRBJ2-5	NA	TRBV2	CASSEHGGYQETQYF	TGTGCCAGCAGTGAACACGGGGGGTACCAAGAGACCCAGTACTTC
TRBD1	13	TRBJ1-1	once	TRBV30	CAWSNRQGTEAFF	TGTGCCTGGTCCAACCGACAGGGAACTGAAGCTTTCTTT
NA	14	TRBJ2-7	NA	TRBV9	CASSPGRQYNEQYF	TGTGCCAGCAGCCCGGGGAGACAGTACAACGAGCAGTACTTC
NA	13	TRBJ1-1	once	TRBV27	CASSLWVFTEAFF	TGTGCCAGCAGTTTATGGGTTTTCACTGAAGCTTTCTTT
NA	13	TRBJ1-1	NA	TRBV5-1	CASSIGTATEAFF	TGCGCCAGCAGTATCGGGACGGCAACTGAAGCTTTCTTT
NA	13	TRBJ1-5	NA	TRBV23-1	CATLGQTNQPQHF	TGCGCCACCCTAGGACAAACCAATCAGCCCCAGCATTTT
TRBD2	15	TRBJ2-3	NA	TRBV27	CASSSRGGFTDTQYF	TGTGCCAGCAGTTCACGGGGGGGATTCACAGATACGCAGTATTTT
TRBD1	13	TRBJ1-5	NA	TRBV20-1	CSAVGQGFEPQHF	TGCAGTGCGGTTGGACAGGGCTTTGAGCCCCAGCATTTT
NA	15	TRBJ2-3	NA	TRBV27	CASSFGAILTDTQYF	TGTGCCAGCAGTTTCGGCGCCATCCTAACAGATACGCAGTATTTT
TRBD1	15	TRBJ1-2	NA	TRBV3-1	CASSQDDRVVYGYTF	TGTGCCAGCAGCCAAGACGACAGGGTAGTGTATGGCTACACCTTC
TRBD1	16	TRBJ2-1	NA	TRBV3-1	CASSRIGQGRWNEQFF	TGTGCCAGCAGCCGGATCGGACAGGGGAGGTGGAATGAGCAGTTCTTC
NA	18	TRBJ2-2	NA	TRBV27	CASSFVGGGRAYPGELFF	TGTGCCAGCAGTTTTGTGGGTGGCGGCAGGGCCTACCCCGGGGAGCTGTTTTTT
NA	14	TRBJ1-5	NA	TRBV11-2	CASSLDTLNQPQHF	TGTGCCAGCAGCCTGGACACCCTTAATCAGCCCCAGCATTTT
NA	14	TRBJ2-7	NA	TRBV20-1	CSANPSGFSYEQYF	TGCAGTGCTAACCCCTCCGGGTTTTCCTACGAGCAGTACTTC
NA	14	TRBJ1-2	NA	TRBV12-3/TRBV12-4	CASSWGGRLGGYTF	TGTGCCAGCAGTTGGGGGGGGCGCCTTGGTGGCTACACCTTC
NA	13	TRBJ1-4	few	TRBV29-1	CSVEQGSNEKLFF	TGCAGCGTGGAACAGGGTTCTAATGAAAAACTGTTTTTT
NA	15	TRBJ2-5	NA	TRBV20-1	CSARDNREDAETQYF	TGCAGTGCTAGAGATAACAGGGAAGACGCAGAGACCCAGTACTTC
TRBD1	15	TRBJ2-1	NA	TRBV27	CASSPGTGLGNEQFF	TGTGCCAGCAGTCCAGGGACAGGGCTTGGCAATGAGCAGTTCTTC
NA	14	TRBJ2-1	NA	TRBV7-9	CASSDATGYVEQFF	TGTGCCAGCAGCGATGCAACAGGGTACGTTGAGCAGTTCTTC
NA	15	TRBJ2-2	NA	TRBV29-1	CSAEGSLGSAGELFF	TGCAGCGCTGAGGGCAGCCTGGGGTCGGCCGGGGAGCTGTTTTTT
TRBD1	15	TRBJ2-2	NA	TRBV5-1	CASSVTGANTGELFF	TGCGCCAGCAGCGTGACAGGGGCGAACACCGGGGAGCTGTTTTTT
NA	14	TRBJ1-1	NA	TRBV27	CASSQRRVGAEAFF	TGTGCCAGCAGTCAACGCAGGGTTGGGGCTGAAGCTTTCTTT